This TCR beta chain was observed in a study of T cell responses to AZD1222 COVID-19 vaccine. General observations from the study: In the spike-specific TCR repertoire, nearly half reportedly target unmutated variant regions.

The CDR3 is 14 amino acids. The ends were cut back, 1 base at V and 3 bases at J, with 7 bases in the middle. Looked up from germline, CDR1 is LGHDT and CDR2 is YNNKEL (reference sequence). Details on this clone: Its antigen is not known.

TCRdb keeps only in-frame clones here, not all; method: immunoSEQ multiplex PCR. Of about 100,000 clones in the sample, 86% were seen once. The clonotype was recovered from an adult in good health. The chain employs TRBV3-1 (or the pseudogene TRBV3-2) and TRBJ2-1; possibly TRBD2 for D (6 bases). The sequences come from peripheral blood, collected on day 0 of AZD1222 vaccination. DNA for the CDR3: TGTGCCAGCAGCCAAGTGGGACTCTACAATGAGCAGTTCTTC. It is translated as CASSQVGLYNEQFF.